This TCR beta chain was sequenced for a study of blood T cell repertoires in COVID-19. Sequenced by immunoSEQ multiplex PCR; TCRdb stores in-frame clones only, minus some. Here the sample spans around 250,000 clones, roughly 89% being singletons. Germline V gene sequence: CDR1 MDHEN, CDR2 SYDVKM. Trimming cost V 5 bases and J 0 bases; bases outside gene matches: 6. The CDR3 loop spans 16 amino acids. This clonotype was sampled from a woman in her forties who had recovered from COVID-19. Specimen: peripheral blood. The chain joins TRBV28 to TRBJ2-1, with TRBD2 identical over 8 bases. The CDR3 reads CASSPSRGGSYNEQFF. CDR3 sequence (DNA): TGTGCCAGCAGTCCTTCTCGGGGGGGCTCCTACAATGAGCAGTTCTTC.